These 9 T cell receptor beta chains came from one sample sequenced in a study of technical replicates of blood from several donors. The repertoire was sequenced with immunoSEQ multiplex PCR; TCRdb's copy has only in-frame clones and lacks some. The sample contains under 95,000 clones, about 95% of which appear only once. The sequenced sample consisted of T cells isolated from PBMCs. The receptors come from a human donor in good health.

V is TRBV9 and J is TRBJ1-5; D gene unclear. V lost 0 bases, J lost 2 bases, and 6 bases lay in between. Germline V CDR1 and CDR2: SGDLS, YYNGEE. The CDR3 sequence is 14 residues long. CDR3 in amino acids: CASSVGAGNQPQHF. CDR3 bases: TGTGCCAGCAGCGTAGGGGCAGGCAATCAGCCCCAGCATTTT. The full variable domain, in which reference TRBV9 and TRBJ1-5 provide the parts outside the CDR3, is DSGVTQTPKHLITATGQRVTLRCSPRSGDLSVYWYQQSLDQGLQFLIQYYNGEERAKGNILERFSAQQFPDLHSELNLSSLELGDSALYFCASSVGAGNQPQHFGDGTRLSIL.

The chain is built from TRBV11-3 and TRBJ1-6; perhaps TRBD1 as D (6 bases). V was pared by 4 bases and J by 11 bases, with 21 bases between. The CDR3 contains 16 residues. Germline V CDR1 and CDR2: SGHNT, YENEEA. CDR3 protein: CASSSRDIMPWAPLHF. The CDR3 nucleotides are TGTGCCAGCAGCTCAAGGGACATTATGCCTTGGGCACCCCTCCACTTT. Using reference TRBV11-3 and TRBJ1-6 for the parts outside the CDR3, the full variable domain is EAGVVQSPRYKIIEKKQPVAFWCNPISGHNTLYWYLQNLGQGPELLIRYENEEAVDDSQLPKDRFSAERLKGVDSTLKIQPAELGDSAVYLCASSSRDIMPWAPLHFGNGTRLTVT.

CDR3 bases: TGTGCCAGCAGTGAGTTAGCGGGAGAGCAGGAGACCCAGTACTTC. This translates into CASSELAGEQETQYF. The J gene is TRBJ2-5, the V gene TRBV6-1, with TRBD2 identical over 9 bases. The CDR3 sequence is 15 residues long. Germline lookup yields CDR1 MNHNS and CDR2 SASEGT. The junction had 7 bases not matched to a gene; V was cut back by 3 bases and J by 5 bases.

The rearrangement uses TRBV6-4 and TRBJ2-2, with no clear D. CDR1 and CDR2 from the germline V gene are MRHNA and SNTAGT. Trimming took 6 bases from V and 0 from J, leaving 8 bases between them. The CDR3 runs to 14 residues. The CDR3 nucleotides read TGTGCCAGCAGCCTAACGACGAACACCGGGGAGCTGTTTTTT. Its translation: CASSLTTNTGELFF.

The CDR3 loop is CASNKPGTGELFF. CDR3 in DNA: TGTGCCAGCAATAAACCGGGCACCGGGGAGCTGTTTTTT. This sequence joins TRBV6-5 and TRBJ2-2; D remains unclear. V lost 7 bases and J 4 bases, leaving 10 bases between the germline ends. The CDR3 covers 13 residues. The germline V gene has CDR1 MNHEY and CDR2 SVGAGI.

This rearrangement joins TRBV4-2 to TRBJ2-5, with TRBD2 identical over 14 bases. This CDR3 comprises 19 residues. J was trimmed by 2 bases and V by 4 bases; bases with no gene match: 12. Germline CDR1 and CDR2: LGHNA and YNFKEQ. DNA for the CDR3: TGTGCCAGCAGCCTGTACTGGACTAGCGGGGGGCCTACTCAAGAGACCCAGTACTTC. This sequence encodes CASSLYWTSGGPTQETQYF.

The table lists this clone with a count of one. The chain joins TRBV4-1 to TRBJ1-2; no reliable D call. The CDR3 extends over 13 amino acids. Per germline, CDR1 MGHRA and CDR2 YSYEKL. V was trimmed by 2 bases and J by 3 bases, leaving 7 bases between them. CDR3 coding DNA: TGCGCCAGCAGCCAACCAGGCGACTATGGCTACACCTTC. Its translation: CASSQPGDYGYTF.

The chain is built from TRBV28 and TRBJ2-7; TRBD1 agrees at 8 bases. Germline CDR1 reads MDHEN; CDR2 reads SYDVKM. The V and J ends lost 7 bases and 5 bases, in that order; junction bases with no gene match: 19. The CDR3 loop spans 17 amino acids. CDR3 amino acids: CASTDRRIRDRIHEQYF. In nucleotides, the CDR3 is TGTGCCAGCACCGATCGCAGGATCCGGGACAGGATCCACGAGCAGTACTTC.

The chain uses TRBV2 and TRBJ1-1; a weak D match, TRBD1 (6 bases). CDR1 and CDR2 (germline): SNHLY, FYNNEI. The CDR3 runs to 13 residues. Trimming removed 6 bases at V and 3 bases at J, with 11 bases between. The CDR3 coding sequence is TGTGCCAGCAGAAAGACAGGAGACACTGAAGCTTTCTTT. Translated, it gives CASRKTGDTEAFF.